The rows below give T cell receptor beta chains drawn from one sample of a study of identical twins. TCRdb independently ran MiXCR on the 5' RACE reads; one entry per CDR3 protein. The data show 650,000 to 800,000 distinct CDR3 sequences, with over 8.5% seen just once and approximately 0.94% held by the top ten. These same data were also listed under a study on yellow fever vaccine responses in identical twins.

The specimen was PBMCs. These receptors all stem from a young woman in good health. The CDR3 runs from the conserved cysteine through the conserved F or W.

cdr3_aa v_call
CASSSFRGSDTQYF TRBV7-2
CASIPGTGMIKQYF TRBV28
CASSLFGEDPETQYF TRBV7-2
CSVETSGRAGDTQYF TRBV29-1
CAWSPDTGELFF TRBV30
CASRTFRDREYNEQFF TRBV6-1
CASSQGGTSSTSGTGELFF TRBV3-1
CATSDLQREGPRGEQFF TRBV24-1
CASSLGGGPAYSEQFF TRBV5-1
CASSLNPTGTSGGARETQYF TRBV11-1
CASSLAPRLAGGTNEQFF TRBV7-2
CASIGLARSYNEQFF TRBV12-3/TRBV12-4
CASSGIGGAEQFF TRBV2
CSARKPGTGVSGANVLTF TRBV20-1
CASSLLAGGQQTQYF TRBV12-3/TRBV12-4